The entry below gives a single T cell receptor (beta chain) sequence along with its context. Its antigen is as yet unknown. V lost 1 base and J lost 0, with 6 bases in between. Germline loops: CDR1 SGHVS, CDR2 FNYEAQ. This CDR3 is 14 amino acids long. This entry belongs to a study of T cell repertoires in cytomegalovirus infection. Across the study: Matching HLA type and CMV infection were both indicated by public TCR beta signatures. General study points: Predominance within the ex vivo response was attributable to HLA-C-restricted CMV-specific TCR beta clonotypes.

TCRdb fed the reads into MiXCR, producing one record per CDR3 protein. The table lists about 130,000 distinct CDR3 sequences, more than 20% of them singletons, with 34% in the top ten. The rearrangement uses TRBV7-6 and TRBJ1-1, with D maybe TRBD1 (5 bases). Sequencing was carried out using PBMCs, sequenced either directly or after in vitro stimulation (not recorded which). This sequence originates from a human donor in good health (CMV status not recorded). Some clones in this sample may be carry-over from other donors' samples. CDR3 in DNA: TGTGCCAGCAGCTTAGAAGGGGTGAACACTGAAGCTTTCTTT. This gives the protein CASSLEGVNTEAFF. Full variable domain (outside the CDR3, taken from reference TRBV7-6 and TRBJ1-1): GAGVSQSPRYKVTKRGQDVALRCDPISGHVSLYWYRQALGQGPEFLTYFNYEAQQDKSGLPNDRFSAERPEGSISTLTIQRTEQRDSAMYRCASSLEGVNTEAFFGQGTRLTVV.